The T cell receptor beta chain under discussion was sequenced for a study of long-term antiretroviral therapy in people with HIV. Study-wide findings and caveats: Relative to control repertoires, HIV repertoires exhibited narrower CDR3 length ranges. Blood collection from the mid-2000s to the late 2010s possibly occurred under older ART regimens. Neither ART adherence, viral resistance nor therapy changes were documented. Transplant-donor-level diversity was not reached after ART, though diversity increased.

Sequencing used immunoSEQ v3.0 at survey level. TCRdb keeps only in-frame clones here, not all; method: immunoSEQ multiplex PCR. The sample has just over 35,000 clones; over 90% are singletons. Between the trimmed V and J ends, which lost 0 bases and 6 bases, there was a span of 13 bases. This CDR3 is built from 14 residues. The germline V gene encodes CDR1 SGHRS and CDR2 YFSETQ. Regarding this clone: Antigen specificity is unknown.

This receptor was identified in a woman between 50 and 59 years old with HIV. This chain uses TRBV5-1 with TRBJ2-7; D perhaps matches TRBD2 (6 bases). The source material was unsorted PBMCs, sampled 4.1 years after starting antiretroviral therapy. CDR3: CASSLGSAGGEQYF. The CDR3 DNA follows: TGCGCCAGCAGCTTGGGGTCGGCCGGGGGCGAGCAGTACTTC.